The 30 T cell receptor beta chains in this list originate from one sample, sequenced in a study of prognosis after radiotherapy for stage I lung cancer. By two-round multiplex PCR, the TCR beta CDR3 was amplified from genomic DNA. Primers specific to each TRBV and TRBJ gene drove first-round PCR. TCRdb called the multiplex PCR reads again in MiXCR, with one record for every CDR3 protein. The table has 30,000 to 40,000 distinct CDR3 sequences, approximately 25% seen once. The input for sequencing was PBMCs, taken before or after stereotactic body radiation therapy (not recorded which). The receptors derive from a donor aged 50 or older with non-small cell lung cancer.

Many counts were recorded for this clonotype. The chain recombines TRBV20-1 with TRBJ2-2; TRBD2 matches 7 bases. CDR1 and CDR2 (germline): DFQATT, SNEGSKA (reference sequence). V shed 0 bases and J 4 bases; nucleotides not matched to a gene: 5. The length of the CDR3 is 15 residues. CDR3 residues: CSARDPGGVTGELFF. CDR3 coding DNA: TGCAGTGCTAGAGATCCGGGAGGAGTCACCGGGGAGCTGTTTTTT.

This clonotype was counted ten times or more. The CDR3 reads CASSPTSGGAFYEQYF. The CDR3 nucleotides read TGTGCCAGCAGCCCTACTAGCGGGGGGGCCTTCTACGAGCAGTACTTC. V usage is TRBV7-9 and J usage is TRBJ2-7; 13 bases fit TRBD2. There are 16 residues in the CDR3. Unmatched junction bases numbered 7, after V lost 5 bases and J lost 3 bases. Germline assignment: CDR1 SEHNR and CDR2 FQNEAQ (reference sequence).

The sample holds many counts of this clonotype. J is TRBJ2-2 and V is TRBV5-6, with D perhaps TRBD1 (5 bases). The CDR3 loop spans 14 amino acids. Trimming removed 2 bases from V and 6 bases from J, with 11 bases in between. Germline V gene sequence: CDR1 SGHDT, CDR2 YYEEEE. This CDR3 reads CASSFGHYPGELFF. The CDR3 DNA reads TGTGCCAGCAGCTTCGGACATTACCCCGGGGAGCTGTTTTTT.

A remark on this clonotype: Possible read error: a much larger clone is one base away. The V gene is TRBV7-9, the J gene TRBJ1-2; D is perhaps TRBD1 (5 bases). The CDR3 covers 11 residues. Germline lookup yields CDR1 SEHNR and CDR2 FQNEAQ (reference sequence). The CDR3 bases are TGTGCCAGCAGCCCGGCCGAAGGGACCTCCTTC. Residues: CASSPAEGTSF.

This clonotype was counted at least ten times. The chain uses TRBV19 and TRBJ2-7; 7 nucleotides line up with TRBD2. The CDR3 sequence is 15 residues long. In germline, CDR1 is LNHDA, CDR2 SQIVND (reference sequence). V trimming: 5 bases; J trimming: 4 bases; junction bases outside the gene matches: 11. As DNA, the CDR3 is TGTGCCAGTAGTCGTACCAGCGGGATGGGATACGAGCAGTACTTC. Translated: CASSRTSGMGYEQYF. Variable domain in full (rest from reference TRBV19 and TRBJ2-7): DGGITQSPKYLFRKEGQNVTLSCEQNLNHDAMYWYRQDPGQGLRLIYYSQIVNDFQKGDIAEGYSVSREKKESFPLTVTSAQKNPTAFYLCASSRTSGMGYEQYFGPGTRLTVT.

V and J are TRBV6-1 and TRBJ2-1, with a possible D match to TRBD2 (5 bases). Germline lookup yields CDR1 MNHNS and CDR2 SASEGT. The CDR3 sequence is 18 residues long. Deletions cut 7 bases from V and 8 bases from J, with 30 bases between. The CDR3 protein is CASTIAEAPKMRDDEQFF. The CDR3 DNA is TGTGCCAGCACTATCGCGGAGGCGCCTAAGATGAGAGACGATGAGCAGTTCTTC.

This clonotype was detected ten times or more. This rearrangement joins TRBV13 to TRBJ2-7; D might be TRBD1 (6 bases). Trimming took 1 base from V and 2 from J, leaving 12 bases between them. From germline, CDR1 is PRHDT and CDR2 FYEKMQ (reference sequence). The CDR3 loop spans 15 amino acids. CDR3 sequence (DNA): TGTGCCAGCAGCTTAGAGGCAGGGGATACCTACGAGCAGTACTTC. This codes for CASSLEAGDTYEQYF. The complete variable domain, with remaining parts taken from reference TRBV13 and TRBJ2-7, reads AAGVIQSPRHLIKEKRETATLKCYPIPRHDTVYWYQQGPGQDPQFLISFYEKMQSDKGSIPDRFSAQQFSDYHSELNMSSLELGDSALYFCASSLEAGDTYEQYFGPGTRLTVT.

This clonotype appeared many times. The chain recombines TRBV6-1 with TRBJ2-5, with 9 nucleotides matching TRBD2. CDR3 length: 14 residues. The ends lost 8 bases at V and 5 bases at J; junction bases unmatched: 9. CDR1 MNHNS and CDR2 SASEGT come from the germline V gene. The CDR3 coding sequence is TGTGCCAGCCGAGGCGGGGGGGACGTGGAGACCCAGTACTTC. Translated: CASRGGGDVETQYF.

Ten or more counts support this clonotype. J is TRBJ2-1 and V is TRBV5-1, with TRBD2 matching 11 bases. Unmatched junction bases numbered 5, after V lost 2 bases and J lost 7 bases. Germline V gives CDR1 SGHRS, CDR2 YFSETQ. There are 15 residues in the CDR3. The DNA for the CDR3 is TGCGCCAGCAGCTTAGATAGCGGGGGGGTGAATGAGCAGTTCTTC. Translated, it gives CASSLDSGGVNEQFF.

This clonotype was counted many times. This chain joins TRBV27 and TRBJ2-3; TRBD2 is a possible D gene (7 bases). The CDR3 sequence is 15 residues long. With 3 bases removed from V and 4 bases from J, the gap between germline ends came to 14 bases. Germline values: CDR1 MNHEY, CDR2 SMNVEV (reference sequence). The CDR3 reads CASSLEGGRADTQYF. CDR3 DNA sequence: TGTGCCAGCAGTTTGGAGGGGGGGCGCGCAGATACGCAGTATTTT.

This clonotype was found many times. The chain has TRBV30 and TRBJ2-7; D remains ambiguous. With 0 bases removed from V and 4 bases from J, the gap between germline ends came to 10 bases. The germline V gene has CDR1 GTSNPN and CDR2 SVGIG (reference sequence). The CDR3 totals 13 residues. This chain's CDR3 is CAWSVPPVYEQYF. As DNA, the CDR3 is TGTGCCTGGAGTGTCCCCCCTGTATACGAGCAGTACTTC.

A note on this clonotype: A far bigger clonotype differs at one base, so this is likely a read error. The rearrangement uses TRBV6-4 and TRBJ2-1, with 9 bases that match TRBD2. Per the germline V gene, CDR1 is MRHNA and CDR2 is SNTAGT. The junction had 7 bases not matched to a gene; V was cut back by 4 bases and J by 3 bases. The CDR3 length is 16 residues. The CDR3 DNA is TGTGCCAGCAGTGCGACTAGCGGACCCATCTACAATGAGCAGTTCTTC. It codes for CASSATSGPIYNEQFF.

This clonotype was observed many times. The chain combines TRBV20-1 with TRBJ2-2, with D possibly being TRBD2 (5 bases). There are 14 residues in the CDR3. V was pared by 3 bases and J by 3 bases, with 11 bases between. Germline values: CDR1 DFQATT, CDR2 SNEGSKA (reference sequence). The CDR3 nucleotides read TGCAGTGCTAGCCCTAGCTTCGACACCGGGGAGCTGTTTTTT. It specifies CSASPSFDTGELFF.

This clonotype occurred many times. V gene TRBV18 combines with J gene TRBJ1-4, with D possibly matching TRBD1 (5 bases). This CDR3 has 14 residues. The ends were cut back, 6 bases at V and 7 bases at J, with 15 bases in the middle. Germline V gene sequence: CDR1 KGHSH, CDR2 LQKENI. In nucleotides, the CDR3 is TGTGCCAGCTCTCGGGCCAGGGAGGGTGAAAAACTGTTTTTT. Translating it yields CASSRAREGEKLFF.

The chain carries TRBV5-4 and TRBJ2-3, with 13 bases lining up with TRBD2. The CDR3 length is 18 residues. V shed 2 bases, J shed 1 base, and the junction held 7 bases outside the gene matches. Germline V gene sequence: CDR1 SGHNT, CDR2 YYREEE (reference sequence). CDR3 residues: CASSFQPTSGGRTDTQYF. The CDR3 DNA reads TGTGCCAGCAGCTTCCAACCGACTAGCGGGGGGCGCACAGATACGCAGTATTTT.

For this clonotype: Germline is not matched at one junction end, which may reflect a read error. The CDR3 loop is CASIRLRGRNTESFF. The DNA of the CDR3 is TGTGCCAGCATCCGACTCCGAGGCAGGAACACTGAATCTTTCTTT. The chain couples TRBV12-3 or TRBV12-4 to TRBJ1-1; D remains ambiguous. The CDR3 is 15 residues long.

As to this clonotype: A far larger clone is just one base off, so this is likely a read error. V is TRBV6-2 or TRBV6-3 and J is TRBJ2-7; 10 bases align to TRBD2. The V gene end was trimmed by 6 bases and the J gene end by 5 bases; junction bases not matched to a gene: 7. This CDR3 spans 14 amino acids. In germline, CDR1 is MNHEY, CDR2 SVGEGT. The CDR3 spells CASSTFGTSDEQYF. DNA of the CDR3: TGTGCCAGCAGCACCTTCGGGACTAGCGACGAGCAGTACTTC.

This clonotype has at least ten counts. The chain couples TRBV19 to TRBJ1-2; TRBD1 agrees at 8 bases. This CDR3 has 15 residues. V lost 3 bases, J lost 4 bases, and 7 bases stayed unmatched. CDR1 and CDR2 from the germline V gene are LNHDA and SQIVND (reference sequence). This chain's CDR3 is CASSMDRAIIYGYTF. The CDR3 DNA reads TGTGCCAGTAGTATGGACAGGGCCATTATCTATGGCTACACCTTC.

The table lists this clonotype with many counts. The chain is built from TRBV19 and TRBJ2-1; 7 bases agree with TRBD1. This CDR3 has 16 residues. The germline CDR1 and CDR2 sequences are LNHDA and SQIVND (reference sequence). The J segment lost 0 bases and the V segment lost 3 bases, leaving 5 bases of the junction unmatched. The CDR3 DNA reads TGTGCCAGTAGTATTTTCCAGGGGGACTCCTACAATGAGCAGTTCTTC. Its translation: CASSIFQGDSYNEQFF.

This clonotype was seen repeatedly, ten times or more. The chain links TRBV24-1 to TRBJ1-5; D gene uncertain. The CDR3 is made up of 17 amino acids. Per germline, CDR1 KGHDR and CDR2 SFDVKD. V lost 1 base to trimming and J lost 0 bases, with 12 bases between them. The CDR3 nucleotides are TGTGCCACCAGTGATTTTGTGGGTCTCATTAGCAATCAGCCCCAGCATTTT. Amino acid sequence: CATSDFVGLISNQPQHF.

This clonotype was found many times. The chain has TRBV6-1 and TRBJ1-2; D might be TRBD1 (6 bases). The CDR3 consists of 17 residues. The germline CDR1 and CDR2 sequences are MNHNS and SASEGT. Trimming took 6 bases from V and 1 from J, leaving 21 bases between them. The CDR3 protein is CASREQGAAGYNYGYTF. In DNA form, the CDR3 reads TGTGCCAGCAGGGAACAGGGAGCCGCCGGCTATAACTATGGCTACACCTTC.

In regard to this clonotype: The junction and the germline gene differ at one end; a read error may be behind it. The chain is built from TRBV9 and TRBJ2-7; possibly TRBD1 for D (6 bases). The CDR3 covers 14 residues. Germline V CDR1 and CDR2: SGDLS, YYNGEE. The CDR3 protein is CASSYGQTSYEKYF. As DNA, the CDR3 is TGTGCCAGCAGCTACGGACAGACATCATACGAGAAGTACTTC.

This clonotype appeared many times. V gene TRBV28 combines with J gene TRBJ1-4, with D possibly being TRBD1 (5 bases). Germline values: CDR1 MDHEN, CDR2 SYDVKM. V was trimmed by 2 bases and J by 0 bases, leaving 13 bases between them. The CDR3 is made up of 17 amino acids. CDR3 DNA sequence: TGTGCCAGCAGTTTAATTTTAACGGGGGCAACTAATGAAAAACTGTTTTTT. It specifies CASSLILTGATNEKLFF.

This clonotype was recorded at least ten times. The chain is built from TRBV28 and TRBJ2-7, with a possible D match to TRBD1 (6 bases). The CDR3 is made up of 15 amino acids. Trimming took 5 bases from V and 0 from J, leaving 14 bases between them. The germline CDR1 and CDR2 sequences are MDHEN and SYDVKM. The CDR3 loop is CASSLSGQNSYEQYF. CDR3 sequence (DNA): TGTGCCAGCAGTCTCTCGGGACAAAACTCCTACGAGCAGTACTTC.

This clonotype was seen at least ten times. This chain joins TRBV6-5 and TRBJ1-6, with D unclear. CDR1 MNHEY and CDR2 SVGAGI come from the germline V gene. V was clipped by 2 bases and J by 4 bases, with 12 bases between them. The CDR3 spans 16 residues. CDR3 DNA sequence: TGTGCCAGCAGTTACAAATTCAGCGGGTATAATTCACCCCTCCACTTT. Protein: CASSYKFSGYNSPLHF.

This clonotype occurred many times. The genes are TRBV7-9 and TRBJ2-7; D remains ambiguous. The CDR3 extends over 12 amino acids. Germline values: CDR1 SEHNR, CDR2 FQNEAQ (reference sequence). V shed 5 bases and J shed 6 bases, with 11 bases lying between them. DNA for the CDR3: TGTGCCAGCAGCGCGACTGGAAGCGAGCAGTACTTC. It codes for CASSATGSEQYF.

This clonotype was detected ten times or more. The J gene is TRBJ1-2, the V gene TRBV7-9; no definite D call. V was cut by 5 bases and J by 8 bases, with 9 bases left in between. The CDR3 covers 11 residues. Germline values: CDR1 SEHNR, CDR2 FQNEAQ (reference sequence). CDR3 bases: TGTGCCAGCAGCGCCGGGGTGGGCTACACCTTC. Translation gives CASSAGVGYTF.

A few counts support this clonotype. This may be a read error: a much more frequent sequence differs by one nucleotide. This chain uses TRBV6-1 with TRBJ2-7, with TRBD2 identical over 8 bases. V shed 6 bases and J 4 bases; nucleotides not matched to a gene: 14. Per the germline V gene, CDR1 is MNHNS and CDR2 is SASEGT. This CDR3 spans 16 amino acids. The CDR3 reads CASRGDSSGSFYEQYF. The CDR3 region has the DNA TGTGCCAGCAGAGGGGACTCCAGCGGGAGCTTTTACGAGCAGTACTTC.

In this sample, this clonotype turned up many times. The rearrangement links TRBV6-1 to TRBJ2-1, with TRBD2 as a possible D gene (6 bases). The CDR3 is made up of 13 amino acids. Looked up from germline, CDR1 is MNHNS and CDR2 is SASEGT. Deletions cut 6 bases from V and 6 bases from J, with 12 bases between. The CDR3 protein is CASSGTSANEQFF. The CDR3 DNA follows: TGTGCCAGCAGCGGGACTTCAGCCAATGAGCAGTTCTTC.

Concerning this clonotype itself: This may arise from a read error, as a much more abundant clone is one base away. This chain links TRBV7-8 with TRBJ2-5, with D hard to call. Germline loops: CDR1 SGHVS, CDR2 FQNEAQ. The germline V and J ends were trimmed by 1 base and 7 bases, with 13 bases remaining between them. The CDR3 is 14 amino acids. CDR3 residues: CASSLGPHTGTQYF. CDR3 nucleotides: TGTGCCAGCAGCTTAGGCCCACATACGGGGACCCAGTACTTC.